This T cell receptor (beta chain) was profiled in a study of Ad26.COV2.S vaccination and SARS-CoV-2 variants. At the level of the study: The vaccine Ad26.COV2.S was put into the muscle once, or twice with 56 days between. Overall study findings and caveats: Responses of spike-specific T cells (both CD8+ and CD4+) reportedly showed substantial breadth after vaccination.

As concerns this clone: What it recognizes is unknown.

Treatment described: some 20 received Ad26.COV2.S at low or high dose, single or two shots; about 5 received placebo; per-sample allocation not given. The samples date from day 63 after the first vaccine or placebo injection. Expression of Wuhan-strain SARS-CoV-2 spike came from the Ad26 vector that formed the vaccine. Using immunoSEQ multiplex PCR, the repertoire was profiled, and TCRdb retains in-frame clones only, with some absent. The table records about 390,000 clones, around nine tenths of them present only once. Deletions cut 7 bases from V and 3 bases from J, with 9 bases between. Germline V gene data show CDR1 as LGHDT and CDR2 as YNNKEL (reference sequence). The CDR3 runs to 12 residues.

The material sequenced was peripheral blood, taken in a trial of Ad26.COV2.S vaccine versus placebo. The TCR sequence derives from a person between 18 and 60 years old who received the Ad26.COV2.S COVID-19 vaccine or a placebo. The J gene is TRBJ1-2, the V gene TRBV3-1 (or the pseudogene TRBV3-2); weak D call: TRBD1 (5 bases). CDR3 region: CASIGGHYGYTF. CDR3 in DNA: TGTGCCAGCATTGGGGGTCACTATGGCTACACCTTC.